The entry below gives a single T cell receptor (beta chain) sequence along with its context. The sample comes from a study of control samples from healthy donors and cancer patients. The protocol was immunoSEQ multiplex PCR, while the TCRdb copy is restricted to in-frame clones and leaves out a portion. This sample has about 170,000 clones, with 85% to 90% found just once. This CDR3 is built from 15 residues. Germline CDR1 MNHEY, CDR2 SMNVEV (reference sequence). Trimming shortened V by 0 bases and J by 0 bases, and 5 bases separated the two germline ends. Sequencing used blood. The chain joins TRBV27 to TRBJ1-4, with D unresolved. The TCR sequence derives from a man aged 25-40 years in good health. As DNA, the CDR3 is TGTGCCAGCAGTTTATCAGGGTCAACTAATGAAAAACTGTTTTTT. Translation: CASSLSGSTNEKLFF.